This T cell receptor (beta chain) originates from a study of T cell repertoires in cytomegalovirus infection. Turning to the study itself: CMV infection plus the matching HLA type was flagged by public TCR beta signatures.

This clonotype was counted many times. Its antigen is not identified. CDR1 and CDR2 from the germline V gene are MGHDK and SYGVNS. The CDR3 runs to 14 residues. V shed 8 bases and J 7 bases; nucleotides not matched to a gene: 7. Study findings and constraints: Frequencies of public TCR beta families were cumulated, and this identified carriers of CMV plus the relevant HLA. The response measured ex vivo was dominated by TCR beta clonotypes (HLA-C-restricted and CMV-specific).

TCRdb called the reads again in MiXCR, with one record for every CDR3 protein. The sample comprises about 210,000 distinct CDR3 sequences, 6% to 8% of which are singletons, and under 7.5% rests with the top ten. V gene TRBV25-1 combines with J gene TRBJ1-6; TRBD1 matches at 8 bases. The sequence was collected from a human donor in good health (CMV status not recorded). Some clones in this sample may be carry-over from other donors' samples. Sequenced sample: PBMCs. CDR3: CASSGQGNNSPLHF. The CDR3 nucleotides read TGTGCCAGCTCCGGACAGGGAAACAATTCACCCCTCCACTTT.